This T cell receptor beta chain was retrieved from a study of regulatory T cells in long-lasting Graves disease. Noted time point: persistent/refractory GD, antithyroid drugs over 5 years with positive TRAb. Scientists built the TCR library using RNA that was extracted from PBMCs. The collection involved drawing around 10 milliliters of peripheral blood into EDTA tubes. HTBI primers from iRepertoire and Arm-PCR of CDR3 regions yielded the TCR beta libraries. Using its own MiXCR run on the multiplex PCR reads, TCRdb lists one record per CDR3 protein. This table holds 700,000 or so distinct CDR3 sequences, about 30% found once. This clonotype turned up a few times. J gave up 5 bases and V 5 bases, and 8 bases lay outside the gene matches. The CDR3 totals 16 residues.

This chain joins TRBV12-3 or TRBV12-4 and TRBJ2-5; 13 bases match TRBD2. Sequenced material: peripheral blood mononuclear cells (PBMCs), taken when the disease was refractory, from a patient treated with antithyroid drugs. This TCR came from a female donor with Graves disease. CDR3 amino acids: CASSDLLAGGLETQYF. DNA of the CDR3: TGTGCCAGCAGTGACTTACTAGCGGGAGGGTTGGAGACCCAGTACTTC.